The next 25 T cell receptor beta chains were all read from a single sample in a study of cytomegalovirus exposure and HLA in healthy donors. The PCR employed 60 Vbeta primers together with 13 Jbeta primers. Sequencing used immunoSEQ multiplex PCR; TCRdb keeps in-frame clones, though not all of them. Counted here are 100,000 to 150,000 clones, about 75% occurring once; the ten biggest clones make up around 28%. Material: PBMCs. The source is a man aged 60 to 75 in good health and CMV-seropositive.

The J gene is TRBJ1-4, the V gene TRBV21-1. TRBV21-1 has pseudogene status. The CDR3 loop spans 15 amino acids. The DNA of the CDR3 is TGTGCCAGCAGGGGAGGGACTTGTGAAAATGAAAAACTGTTTTTT. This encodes CASRGGTCENEKLFF.

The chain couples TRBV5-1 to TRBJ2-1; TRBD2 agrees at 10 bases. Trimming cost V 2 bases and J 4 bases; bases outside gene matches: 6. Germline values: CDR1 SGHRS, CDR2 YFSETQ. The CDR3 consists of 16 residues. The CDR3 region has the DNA TGCGCCAGCAGCTTAAAAAGCGGGGGGGGTTACAATGAGCAGTTCTTC. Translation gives CASSLKSGGGYNEQFF.

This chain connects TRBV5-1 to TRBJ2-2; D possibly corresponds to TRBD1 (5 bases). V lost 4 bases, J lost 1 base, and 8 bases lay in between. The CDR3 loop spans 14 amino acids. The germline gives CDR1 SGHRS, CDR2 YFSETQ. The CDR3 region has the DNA TGCGCCAGCAGCCGGACATGGAACACCGGGGAGCTGTTTTTT. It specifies CASSRTWNTGELFF.

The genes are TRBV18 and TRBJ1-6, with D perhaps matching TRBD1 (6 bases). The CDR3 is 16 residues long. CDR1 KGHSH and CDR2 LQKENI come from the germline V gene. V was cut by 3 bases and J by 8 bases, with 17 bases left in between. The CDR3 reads CASSPRGPRADSPLHF. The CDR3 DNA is TGTGCCAGCTCACCCAGGGGCCCAAGGGCGGATTCACCCCTCCACTTT.

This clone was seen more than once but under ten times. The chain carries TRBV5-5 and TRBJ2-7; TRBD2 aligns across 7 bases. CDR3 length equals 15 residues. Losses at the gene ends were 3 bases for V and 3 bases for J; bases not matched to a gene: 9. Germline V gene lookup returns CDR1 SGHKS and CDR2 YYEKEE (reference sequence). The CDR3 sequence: CASSYLTGTIYEQYF. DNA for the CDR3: TGTGCCAGCAGCTACCTAACCGGGACTATCTACGAGCAGTACTTC. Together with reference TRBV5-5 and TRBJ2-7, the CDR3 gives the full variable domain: DAGVTQSPTHLIKTRGQQVTLRCSPISGHKSVSWYQQVLGQGPQFIFQYYEKEERGRGNFPDRFSARQFPNYSSELNVNALLLGDSALYLCASSYLTGTIYEQYFGPGTRLTVT.

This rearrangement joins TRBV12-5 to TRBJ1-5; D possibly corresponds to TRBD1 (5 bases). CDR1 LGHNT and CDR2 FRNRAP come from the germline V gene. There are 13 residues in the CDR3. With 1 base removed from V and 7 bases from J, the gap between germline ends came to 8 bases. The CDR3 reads CASGLDRGQPQHF. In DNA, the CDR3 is TGTGCTAGTGGTTTGGACCGGGGGCAGCCCCAGCATTTT.

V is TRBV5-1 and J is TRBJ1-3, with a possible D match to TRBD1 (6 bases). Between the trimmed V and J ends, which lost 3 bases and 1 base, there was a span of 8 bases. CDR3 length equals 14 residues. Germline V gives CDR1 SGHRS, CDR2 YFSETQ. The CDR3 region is CASSSDRSGNTIYF. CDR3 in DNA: TGCGCCAGCAGCTCGGACAGATCTGGAAACACCATATATTTT.

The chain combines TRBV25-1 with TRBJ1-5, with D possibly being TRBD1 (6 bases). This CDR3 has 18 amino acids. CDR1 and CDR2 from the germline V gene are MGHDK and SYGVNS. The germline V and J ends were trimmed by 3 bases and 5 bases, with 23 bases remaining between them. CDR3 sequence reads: CASSERLTRTVAYQPQHF. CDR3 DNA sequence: TGTGCCAGCAGTGAGAGGTTAACCAGGACAGTGGCATATCAGCCCCAGCATTTT.

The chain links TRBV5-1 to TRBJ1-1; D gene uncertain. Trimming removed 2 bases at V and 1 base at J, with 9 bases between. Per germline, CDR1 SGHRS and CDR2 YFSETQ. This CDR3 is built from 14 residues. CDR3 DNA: TGCGCCAGCAGCTTTGACGGGGAGAACACTGAAGCTTTCTTT. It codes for CASSFDGENTEAFF.

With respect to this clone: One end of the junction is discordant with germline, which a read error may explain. In nucleotides, the CDR3 is TGCGCCAGCAGTGCTTATGGCGGTACGAACGCTGAAGCTTTCTTT. Encoded protein: CASSAYGGTNAEAFF. The chain recombines TRBV10-2 with TRBJ1-1; the D is unclear. CDR3 size: 15 residues. CDR1 is WSHSY, CDR2 SAAADI, per germline.

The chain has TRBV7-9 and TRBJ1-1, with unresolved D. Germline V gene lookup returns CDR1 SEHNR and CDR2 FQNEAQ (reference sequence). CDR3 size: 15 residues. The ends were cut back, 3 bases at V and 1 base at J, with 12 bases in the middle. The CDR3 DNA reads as TGTGCCAGCAGCTTGATGGGCAGTGAGAACACTGAAGCTTTCTTT. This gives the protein CASSLMGSENTEAFF.

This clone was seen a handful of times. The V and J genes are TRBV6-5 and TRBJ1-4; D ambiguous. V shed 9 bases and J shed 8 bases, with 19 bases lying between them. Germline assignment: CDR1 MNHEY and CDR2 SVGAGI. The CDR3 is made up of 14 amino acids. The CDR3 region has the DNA TGTGCCAGTCGGTTCGCCCAACTCCCCGAAAAACTGTTTTTT. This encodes CASRFAQLPEKLFF.

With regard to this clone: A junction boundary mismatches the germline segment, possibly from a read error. The DNA of the CDR3 is TGTGCCAGTAGTATCGGCGGGGCGGGTAACCATGGCTACACCTTC. It is translated as CASSIGGAGNHGYTF. This chain connects TRBV19 to TRBJ1-2; the D gene is possibly TRBD1 (5 bases). The CDR3 is made up of 15 amino acids. The germline gives CDR1 LNHDA, CDR2 SQIVND (reference sequence).

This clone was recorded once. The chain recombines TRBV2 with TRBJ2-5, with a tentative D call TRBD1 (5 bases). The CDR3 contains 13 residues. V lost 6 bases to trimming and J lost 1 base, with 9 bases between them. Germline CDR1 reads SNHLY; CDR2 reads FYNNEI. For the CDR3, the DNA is TGTGCCAGCAGGACAGCAGTCCAAGAGACCCAGTACTTC. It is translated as CASRTAVQETQYF. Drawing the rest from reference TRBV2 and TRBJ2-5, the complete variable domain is EPEVTQTPSHQVTQMGQEVILRCVPISNHLYFYWYRQILGQKVEFLVSFYNNEISEKSEIFDDQFSVERPDGSNFTLKIRSTKLEDSAMYFCASRTAVQETQYFGPGTRLLVL.

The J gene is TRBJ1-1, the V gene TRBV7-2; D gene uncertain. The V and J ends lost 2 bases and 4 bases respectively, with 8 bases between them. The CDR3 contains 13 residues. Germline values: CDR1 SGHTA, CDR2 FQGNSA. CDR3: CASSLSTVTEAFF. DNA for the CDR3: TGTGCCAGCAGCTTATCTACAGTCACTGAAGCTTTCTTT.

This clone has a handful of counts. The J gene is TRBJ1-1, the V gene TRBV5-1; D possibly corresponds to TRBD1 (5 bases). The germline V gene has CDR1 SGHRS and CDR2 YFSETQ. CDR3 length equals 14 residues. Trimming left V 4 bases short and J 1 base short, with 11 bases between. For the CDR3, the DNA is TGCGCCAGCAGCCCATCTACAGGGAACACTGAAGCTTTCTTT. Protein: CASSPSTGNTEAFF. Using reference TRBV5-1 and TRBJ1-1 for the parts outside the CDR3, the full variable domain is KAGVTQTPRYLIKTRGQQVTLSCSPISGHRSVSWYQQTPGQGLQFLFEYFSETQRNKGNFPGRFSGRQFSNSRSEMNVSTLELGDSALYLCASSPSTGNTEAFFGQGTRLTVV.

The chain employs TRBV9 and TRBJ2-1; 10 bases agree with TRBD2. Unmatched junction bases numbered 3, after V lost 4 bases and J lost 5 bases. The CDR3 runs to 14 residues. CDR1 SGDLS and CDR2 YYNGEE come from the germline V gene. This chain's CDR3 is CASSPSGSHNEQFF. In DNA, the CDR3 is TGTGCCAGCAGCCCTAGCGGGAGCCACAATGAGCAGTTCTTC.

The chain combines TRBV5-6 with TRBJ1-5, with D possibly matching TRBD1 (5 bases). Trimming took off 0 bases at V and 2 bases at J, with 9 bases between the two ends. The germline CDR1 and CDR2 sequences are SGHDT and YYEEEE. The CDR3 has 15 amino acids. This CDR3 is CASSLDTGGNQPQHF. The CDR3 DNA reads TGTGCCAGCAGCTTGGATACAGGCGGCAATCAGCCCCAGCATTTT.

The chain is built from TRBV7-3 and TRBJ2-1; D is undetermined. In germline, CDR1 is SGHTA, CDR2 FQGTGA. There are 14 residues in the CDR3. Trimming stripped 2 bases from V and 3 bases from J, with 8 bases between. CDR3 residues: CASSLSPVYNEQFF. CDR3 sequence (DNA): TGTGCCAGCAGCTTATCTCCCGTCTACAATGAGCAGTTCTTC.

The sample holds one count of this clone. This CDR3 reads CASGLGSGDTEAFF. In DNA, the CDR3 is TGTGCTAGTGGTTTGGGGTCAGGGGACACTGAAGCTTTCTTT. The rearrangement uses TRBV12-5 and TRBJ1-1, with a tentative D call TRBD1 (6 bases). Per the germline V gene, CDR1 is LGHNT and CDR2 is FRNRAP. The V and J ends lost 1 base and 3 bases respectively, with 9 bases between them. The CDR3 is 14 amino acids.

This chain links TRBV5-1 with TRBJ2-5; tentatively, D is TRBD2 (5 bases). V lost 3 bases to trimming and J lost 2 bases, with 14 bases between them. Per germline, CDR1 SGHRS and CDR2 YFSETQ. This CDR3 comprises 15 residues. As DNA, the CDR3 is TGCGCCAGCAGCTCCGATCCGGGGTTGCAAGAGACCCAGTACTTC. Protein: CASSSDPGLQETQYF.

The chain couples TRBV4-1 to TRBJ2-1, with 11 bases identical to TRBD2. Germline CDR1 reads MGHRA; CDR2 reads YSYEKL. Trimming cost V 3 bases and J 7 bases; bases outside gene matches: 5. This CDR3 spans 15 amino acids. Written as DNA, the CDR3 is TGCGCCAGCAGCCATCTACTAGCGGGGGAGAATGAGCAGTTCTTC. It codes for CASSHLLAGENEQFF.

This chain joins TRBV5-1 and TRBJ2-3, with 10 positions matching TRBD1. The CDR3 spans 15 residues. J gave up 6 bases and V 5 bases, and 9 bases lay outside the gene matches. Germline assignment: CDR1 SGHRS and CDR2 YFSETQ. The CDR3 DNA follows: TGCGCCAGCAGGCCCGTAAGGACAGGGGGGGATACGCAGTATTTT. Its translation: CASRPVRTGGDTQYF.

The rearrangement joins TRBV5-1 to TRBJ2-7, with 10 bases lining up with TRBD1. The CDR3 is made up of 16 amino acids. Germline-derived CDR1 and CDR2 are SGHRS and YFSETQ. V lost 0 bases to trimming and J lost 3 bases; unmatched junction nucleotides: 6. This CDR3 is CASSLEGQGFSYEQYF. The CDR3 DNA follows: TGCGCCAGCAGCTTGGAGGGACAGGGGTTTAGCTACGAGCAGTACTTC.

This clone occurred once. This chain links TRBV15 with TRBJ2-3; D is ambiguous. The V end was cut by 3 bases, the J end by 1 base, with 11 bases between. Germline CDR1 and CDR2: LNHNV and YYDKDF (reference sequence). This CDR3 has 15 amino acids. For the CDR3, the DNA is TGTGCCACCAGCAGTATAGCTCTCGGCACAGATACGCAGTATTTT. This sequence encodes CATSSIALGTDTQYF.